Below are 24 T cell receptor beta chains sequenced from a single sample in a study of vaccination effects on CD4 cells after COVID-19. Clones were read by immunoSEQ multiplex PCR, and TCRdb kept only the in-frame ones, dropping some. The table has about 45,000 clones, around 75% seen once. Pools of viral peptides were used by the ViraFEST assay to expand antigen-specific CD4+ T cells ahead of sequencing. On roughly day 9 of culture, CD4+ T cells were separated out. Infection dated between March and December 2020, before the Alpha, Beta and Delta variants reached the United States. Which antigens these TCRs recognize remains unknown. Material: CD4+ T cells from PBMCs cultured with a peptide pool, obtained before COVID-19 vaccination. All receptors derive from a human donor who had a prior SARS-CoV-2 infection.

CDR3 DNA: TGTGCCAGCAGCCAAGACGGAGGGAGTGGCTACACCTTC. Protein: CASSQDGGSGYTF. This chain uses TRBV3-1 (or the pseudogene TRBV3-2) with TRBJ1-2; D not certain. CDR3 length: 13 amino acids. Germline loops: CDR1 LGHDT, CDR2 YNNKEL (reference sequence). Trimming pared 0 bases from V and 7 bases from J, leaving 9 bases between.

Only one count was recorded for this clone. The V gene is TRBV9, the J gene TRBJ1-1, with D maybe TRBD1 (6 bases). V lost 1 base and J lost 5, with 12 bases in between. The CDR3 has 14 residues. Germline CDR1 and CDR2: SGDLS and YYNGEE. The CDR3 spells CASSVSGARTEAFF. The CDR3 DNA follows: TGTGCCAGCAGCGTATCAGGGGCGCGAACTGAAGCTTTCTTT.

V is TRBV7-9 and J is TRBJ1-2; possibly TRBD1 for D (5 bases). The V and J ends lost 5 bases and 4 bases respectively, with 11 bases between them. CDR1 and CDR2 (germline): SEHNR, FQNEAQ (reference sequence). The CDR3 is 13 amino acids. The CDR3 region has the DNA TGTGCCAGCAGCGTAAGGGACTTCTATGGCTACACCTTC. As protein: CASSVRDFYGYTF.

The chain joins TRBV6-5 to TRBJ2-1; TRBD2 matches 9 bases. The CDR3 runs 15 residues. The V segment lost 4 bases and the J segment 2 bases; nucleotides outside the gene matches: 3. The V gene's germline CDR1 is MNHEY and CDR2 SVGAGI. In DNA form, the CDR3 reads TGTGCCAGCAGTTCCATAGCGGGAGCCTACAATGAGCAGTTCTTC. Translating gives CASSSIAGAYNEQFF.

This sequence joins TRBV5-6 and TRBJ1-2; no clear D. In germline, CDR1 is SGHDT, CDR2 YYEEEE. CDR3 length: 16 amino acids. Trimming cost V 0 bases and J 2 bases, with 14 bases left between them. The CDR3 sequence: CASSLGGVLRNYGYTF. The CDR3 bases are TGTGCCAGCAGCTTGGGTGGAGTCCTAAGGAACTATGGCTACACCTTC.

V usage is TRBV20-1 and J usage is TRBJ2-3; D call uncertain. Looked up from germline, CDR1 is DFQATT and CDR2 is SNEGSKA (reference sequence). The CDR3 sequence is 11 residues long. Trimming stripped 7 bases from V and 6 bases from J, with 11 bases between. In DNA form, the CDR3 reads TGCAGTGAAAAGAGCCGGGATACGCAGTATTTT. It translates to CSEKSRDTQYF.

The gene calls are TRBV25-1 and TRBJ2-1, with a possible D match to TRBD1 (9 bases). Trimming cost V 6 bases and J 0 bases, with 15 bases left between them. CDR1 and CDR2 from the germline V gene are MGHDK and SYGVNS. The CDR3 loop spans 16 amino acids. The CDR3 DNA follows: TGTGCCAGCAGGGGGACAGGGACTAGCTCCTACAATGAGCAGTTCTTC. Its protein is CASRGTGTSSYNEQFF.

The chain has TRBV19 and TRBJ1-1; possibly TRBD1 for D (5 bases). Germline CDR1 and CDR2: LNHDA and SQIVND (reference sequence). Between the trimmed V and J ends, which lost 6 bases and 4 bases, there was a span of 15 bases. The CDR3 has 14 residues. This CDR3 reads CASRHPARGTEAFF. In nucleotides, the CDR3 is TGTGCCAGTAGACACCCCGCGAGGGGCACTGAAGCTTTCTTT.

The CDR3 sequence: CTSTRVGSSGNTIYF. The CDR3 DNA reads TGCACCAGCACCCGGGTGGGGTCCTCTGGAAACACCATATATTTT. This chain uses TRBV1 with TRBJ1-3. TRBV1 is a listed pseudogene. This CDR3 has 15 amino acids.

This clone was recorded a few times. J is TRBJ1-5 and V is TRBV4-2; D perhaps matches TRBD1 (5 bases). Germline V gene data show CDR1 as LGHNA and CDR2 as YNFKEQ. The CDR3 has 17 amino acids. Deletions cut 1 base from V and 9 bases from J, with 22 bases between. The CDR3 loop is CASSQAVAGRVDRPQHF. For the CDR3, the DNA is TGTGCCAGCAGCCAAGCTGTAGCAGGGAGGGTAGATCGGCCCCAGCATTTT.

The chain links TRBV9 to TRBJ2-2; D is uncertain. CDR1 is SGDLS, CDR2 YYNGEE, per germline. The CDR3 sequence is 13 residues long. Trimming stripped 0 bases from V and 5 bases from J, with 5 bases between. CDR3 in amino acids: CASSVVGTGELFF. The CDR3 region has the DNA TGTGCCAGCAGCGTAGTTGGGACCGGGGAGCTGTTTTTT.

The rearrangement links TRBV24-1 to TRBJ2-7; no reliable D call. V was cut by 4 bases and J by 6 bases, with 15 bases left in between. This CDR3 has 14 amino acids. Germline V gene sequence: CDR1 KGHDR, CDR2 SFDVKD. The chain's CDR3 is CATSDSREPFEQYF. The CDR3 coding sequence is TGTGCCACCAGTGACTCCAGAGAACCCTTCGAGCAGTACTTC.

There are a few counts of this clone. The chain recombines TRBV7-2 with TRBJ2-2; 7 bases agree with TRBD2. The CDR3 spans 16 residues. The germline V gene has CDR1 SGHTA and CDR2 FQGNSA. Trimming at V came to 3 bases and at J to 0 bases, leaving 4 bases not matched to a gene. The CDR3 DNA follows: TGTGCCAGCAGCTTCACTAGCGTCGCGAACACCGGGGAGCTGTTTTTT. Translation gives CASSFTSVANTGELFF.

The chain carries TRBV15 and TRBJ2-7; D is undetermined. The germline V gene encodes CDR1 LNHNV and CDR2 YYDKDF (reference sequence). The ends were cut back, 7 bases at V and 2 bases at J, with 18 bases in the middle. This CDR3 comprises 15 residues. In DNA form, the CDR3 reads TGTGCCACCAAGCCAGGTGGGCACCGTGCCTACGAGCAGTACTTC. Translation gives CATKPGGHRAYEQYF.

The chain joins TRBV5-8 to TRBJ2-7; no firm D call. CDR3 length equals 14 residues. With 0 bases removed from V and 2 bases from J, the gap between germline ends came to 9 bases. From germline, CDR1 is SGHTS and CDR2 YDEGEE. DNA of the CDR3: TGTGCCAGCAGCTTGGACAGTACCACCTACGAGCAGTACTTC. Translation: CASSLDSTTYEQYF.

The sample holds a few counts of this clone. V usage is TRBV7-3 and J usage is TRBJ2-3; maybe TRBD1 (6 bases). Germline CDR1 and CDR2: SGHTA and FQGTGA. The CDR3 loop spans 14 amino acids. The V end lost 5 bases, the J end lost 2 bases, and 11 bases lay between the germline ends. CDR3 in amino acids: CASSLRGFTDTQYF. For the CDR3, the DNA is TGTGCCAGCAGCCTCAGGGGATTCACAGATACGCAGTATTTT.

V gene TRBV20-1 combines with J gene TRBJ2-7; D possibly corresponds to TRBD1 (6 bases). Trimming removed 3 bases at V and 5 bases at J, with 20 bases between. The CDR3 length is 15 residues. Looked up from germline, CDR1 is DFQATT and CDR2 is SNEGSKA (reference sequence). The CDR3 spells CSASSTQGKSHEQYF. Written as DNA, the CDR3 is TGCAGTGCTAGTAGCACCCAGGGGAAAAGCCACGAGCAGTACTTC.

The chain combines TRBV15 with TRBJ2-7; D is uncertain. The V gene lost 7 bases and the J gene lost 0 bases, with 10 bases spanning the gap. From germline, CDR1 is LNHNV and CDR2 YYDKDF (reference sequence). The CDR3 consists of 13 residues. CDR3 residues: CATTAGHSYEQYF. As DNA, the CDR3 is TGTGCCACCACGGCTGGTCACTCCTACGAGCAGTACTTC.

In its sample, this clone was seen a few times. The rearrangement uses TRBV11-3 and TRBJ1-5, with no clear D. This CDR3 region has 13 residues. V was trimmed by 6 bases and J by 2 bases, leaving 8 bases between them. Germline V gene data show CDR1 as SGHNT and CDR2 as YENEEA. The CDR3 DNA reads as TGTGCCAGCAGTATAAGAGGCAATCAGCCCCAGCATTTT. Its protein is CASSIRGNQPQHF.

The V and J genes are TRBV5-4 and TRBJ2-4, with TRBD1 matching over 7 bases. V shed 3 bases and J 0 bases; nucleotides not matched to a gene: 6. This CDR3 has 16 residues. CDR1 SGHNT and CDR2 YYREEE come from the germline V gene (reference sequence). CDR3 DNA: TGTGCCAGCAGCTCATCGGGACAGACAGCCAAAAACATTCAGTACTTC. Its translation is CASSSSGQTAKNIQYF. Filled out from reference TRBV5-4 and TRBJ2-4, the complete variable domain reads ETGVTQSPTHLIKTRGQQVTLRCSSQSGHNTVSWYQQALGQGPQFIFQYYREEENGRGNFPPRFSGLQFPNYSSELNVNALELDDSALYLCASSSSGQTAKNIQYFGAGTRLSVL.

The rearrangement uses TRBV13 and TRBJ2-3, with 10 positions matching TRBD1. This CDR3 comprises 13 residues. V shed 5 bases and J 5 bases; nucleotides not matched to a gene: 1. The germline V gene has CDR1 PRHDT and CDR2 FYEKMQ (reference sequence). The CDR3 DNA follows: TGTGCCAGCAGCCGGGACAGGGGAGATACGCAGTATTTT. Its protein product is CASSRDRGDTQYF.

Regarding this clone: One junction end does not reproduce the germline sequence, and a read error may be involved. The CDR3 here is CASSRPDAPQTQYF. For the CDR3, the DNA is TGTGCTAGCAGCAGACCGGACGCTCCCCAGACCCAGTACTTC. The V and J genes are TRBV7-7 and TRBJ2-5, with unresolved D. CDR1 SSHAT and CDR2 FNYEAQ come from the germline V gene (reference sequence). The CDR3 totals 14 residues.

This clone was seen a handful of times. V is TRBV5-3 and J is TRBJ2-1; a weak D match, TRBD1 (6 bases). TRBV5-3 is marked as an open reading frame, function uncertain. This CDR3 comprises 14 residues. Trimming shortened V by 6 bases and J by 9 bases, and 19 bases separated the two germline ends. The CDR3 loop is CARTFPFRGFEQFF. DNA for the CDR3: TGTGCCAGAACATTTCCCTTTAGGGGGTTTGAGCAGTTCTTC.

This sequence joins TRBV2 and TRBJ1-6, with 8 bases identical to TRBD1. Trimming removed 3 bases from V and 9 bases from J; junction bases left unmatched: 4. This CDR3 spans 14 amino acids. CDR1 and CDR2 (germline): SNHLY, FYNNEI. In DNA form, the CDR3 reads TGTGCCAGCAGTGAGTACAGGGGGGGTTCACCCCTCCACTTT. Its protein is CASSEYRGGSPLHF.